This T cell receptor (beta chain) was sequenced in a study of blood T cell repertoires in COVID-19. Whole-study context: From the United States, Italy and Spain came samples of acute and convalescent COVID-19. In each case, the material was cDNA or gDNA derived from T cells, B-cell-depleted T cells, or PBMCs.

Original processing notes: Estimation of nucleated cell counts was performed using reference gene primer amplification. Sequencing used immunoSEQ multiplex PCR; TCRdb keeps in-frame clones, though not all of them. For V, J and clone size, that table is used; D and trimming come from the DNA. The sample shows roughly 200,000 clones, under 90% of them seen only once. CDR3 size: 15 residues. The ends lost 4 bases at V and 5 bases at J; junction bases unmatched: 9. Germline V lookup: CDR1 SGDLS, CDR2 YYNGEE. This clone has more than one count but fewer than ten. The TCR originated in a person between 65 and 80 years old with COVID-19, enrolled during active disease. The genes are TRBV9 and TRBJ2-3; 8 bases align to TRBD1. The sample taken for sequencing was peripheral blood. In nucleotides, the CDR3 is TGTGCCAGCAGCCCCAGGACAGGGCGGGGAGATACGCAGTATTTT. Protein sequence: CASSPRTGRGDTQYF.